This T cell receptor (beta chain) comes out of a study of T cell responses to AZD1222 COVID-19 vaccine. The CDR3 loop spans 15 amino acids. Germline V gives CDR1 SGHTS, CDR2 YDEGEE. Trimming shortened V by 6 bases and J by 0 bases, and 16 bases separated the two germline ends. The protocol was immunoSEQ multiplex PCR, while the TCRdb copy is restricted to in-frame clones and leaves out a portion. The data contain approximately 150,000 clones, approximately 93% of them singletons. The sample was peripheral blood, taken on day 0 of AZD1222 vaccination. The chain couples TRBV5-8 to TRBJ2-7; no clear D gene. The clonotype was recovered from an adult in good health. The CDR3 DNA reads TGTGCCAGCACGCAACAAGCGACGTCCTCCTACGAGCAGTACTTC. Its translation: CASTQQATSSYEQYF.